The 26 T cell receptor beta chains in this list originate from one sample, sequenced in a study of beta chain features in type 1 diabetes. Of the isolated RNA, all was reverse transcribed, and so the sequenced material was expressed TCRB transcripts. The repertoire was sequenced with immunoSEQ multiplex PCR; TCRdb's copy has only in-frame clones and lacks some. The sample includes more than 150,000 clones, about 12% seen only once; the top ten take 0.62%. Sequenced sample: central memory CD4+ T cells from blood. These receptors all come from a woman aged 18-29 years in good health.

The chain recombines TRBV25-1 with TRBJ2-5, with 7 bases aligning to TRBD1. Germline values: CDR1 MGHDK, CDR2 SYGVNS. The CDR3 totals 16 residues. V gave up 1 base and J gave up 1 base; unmatched junction bases: 6. The CDR3: CASSEFLGGGQETQYF. The CDR3 DNA sequence: TGTGCCAGCAGTGAATTCCTAGGGGGCGGCCAAGAGACCCAGTACTTC.

The chain employs TRBV15 and TRBJ2-1; 7 bases match TRBD1. V gave up 0 bases and J gave up 3 bases; unmatched junction bases: 5. CDR1 and CDR2 (germline): LNHNV, YYDKDF (reference sequence). This CDR3 has 16 residues. This CDR3 reads CATSRDRQGIYNEQFF. CDR3 DNA sequence: TGTGCCACCAGCAGAGACAGACAGGGCATCTACAATGAGCAGTTCTTC.

The chain employs TRBV28 and TRBJ1-2; D unresolved. Germline V lookup: CDR1 MDHEN, CDR2 SYDVKM. This CDR3 is built from 12 residues. The V and J ends lost 6 bases and 7 bases respectively, with 12 bases between them. The CDR3 DNA follows: TGTGCCAGCAGATACCGGAGAGGTGGCTACACCTTC. It yields the protein CASRYRRGGYTF.

Of note for this clone: The junction shows a germline mismatch at one end, possibly a read error. V gene TRBV2 combines with J gene TRBJ2-7; D uncertain. The CDR3 length is 11 residues. The germline gives CDR1 SNHLY, CDR2 FYNNEI. CDR3 DNA: TGTGCCAGCAGTTACTCGACCGAGCGGTACTTC. Translated, it gives CASSYSTERYF.

J is TRBJ1-1 and V is TRBV21-1; TRBD1, the D gene given by the table, was not confirmed from the DNA. TRBV21-1 is listed as a pseudogene. The CDR3 is 14 residues long. The CDR3: CASSNWGPNTEAFF. In DNA form, the CDR3 reads TGTGCCAGCAGCAATTGGGGGCCGAACACTGAAGCTTTCTTT.

This clone was counted a few times. In the same sample, other DNA sequences code for this CDR3. This chain joins TRBV18 and TRBJ2-7; TRBD1 matches at 8 bases. Trimming removed 4 bases from V and 2 bases from J; junction bases left unmatched: 1. Per germline, CDR1 KGHSH and CDR2 LQKENI. CDR3 length: 13 amino acids. Here the CDR3 reads CASSRDRTYEQYF. The CDR3, as DNA: TGTGCCAGCTCACGGGACAGGACCTACGAGCAGTACTTC.

The chain couples TRBV5-6 to TRBJ2-3; TRBD2 aligns across 11 bases. V lost 0 bases, J lost 8 bases, and 8 bases stayed unmatched. Per germline, CDR1 SGHDT and CDR2 YYEEEE. CDR3 length: 16 residues. As DNA, the CDR3 is TGTGCCAGCAGCTTGGAGGCTAGCGGGAGGTCTATTACGCAGTATTTT. Its translation: CASSLEASGRSITQYF.

This clone appeared a few times. This chain connects TRBV19 to TRBJ2-5, with TRBD2 as a possible D gene (5 bases). Germline values: CDR1 LNHDA, CDR2 SQIVND (reference sequence). V shed 3 bases and J shed 5 bases, with 16 bases lying between them. CDR3 length: 15 residues. The CDR3 bases are TGTGCCAGTAGTATCCTAGCAAAAGAATGGGAGACCCAGTACTTC. Protein product: CASSILAKEWETQYF. The variable domain in full, completed from reference TRBV19 and TRBJ2-5, reads DGGITQSPKYLFRKEGQNVTLSCEQNLNHDAMYWYRQDPGQGLRLIYYSQIVNDFQKGDIAEGYSVSREKKESFPLTVTSAQKNPTAFYLCASSILAKEWETQYFGPGTRLLVL.

The chain is built from TRBV7-2 and TRBJ2-7; 9 positions match TRBD2. Germline loops: CDR1 SGHTA, CDR2 FQGNSA. V lost 5 bases, J lost 5 bases, and 13 bases stayed unmatched. The CDR3 contains 16 residues. The DNA of the CDR3 is TGTGCCAGCAGCCTCTGGGGTGGCGGGAGGGCTAACGAGCAGTACTTC. Its translation is CASSLWGGGRANEQYF.

This clone has just a few counts. The chain joins TRBV7-6 to TRBJ1-1; D ambiguous. V dropped 5 bases and J dropped 3 bases, with 4 bases sitting between them. The germline gives CDR1 SGHVS, CDR2 FNYEAQ. This CDR3 spans 11 amino acids. The CDR3 region has the DNA TGTGCCAGCAGCGGGCACACTGAAGCTTTCTTT. It is translated as CASSGHTEAFF. Full variable domain (rest looked up from reference TRBV7-6 and TRBJ1-1): GAGVSQSPRYKVTKRGQDVALRCDPISGHVSLYWYRQALGQGPEFLTYFNYEAQQDKSGLPNDRFSAERPEGSISTLTIQRTEQRDSAMYRCASSGHTEAFFGQGTRLTVV.

This clone has a handful of counts. The V gene is TRBV4-3, the J gene TRBJ1-5; perhaps TRBD1 as D (6 bases). V lost 0 bases, J lost 3 bases, and 15 bases lay in between. From germline, CDR1 is LGHNA and CDR2 YSLEER. The CDR3 covers 17 residues. The CDR3 reads CASSQDNGPGVNQPQHF. In DNA form, the CDR3 reads TGCGCCAGCAGCCAAGATAATGGGCCAGGGGTCAATCAGCCCCAGCATTTT.

V usage is TRBV7-3 and J usage is TRBJ2-7; TRBD2 agrees at 12 bases. This CDR3 has 14 residues. V was clipped by 4 bases and J by 6 bases; unmatched bases: 4. Germline V lookup: CDR1 SGHTA, CDR2 FQGTGA. The CDR3 here is CASSSSGRAAEQYF. The CDR3 region has the DNA TGTGCCAGCAGCTCTAGCGGGAGGGCCGCCGAGCAGTACTTC.

The CDR3 bases are TGTGCCTGGAACTCACAGGGGAGCCCCCAGCCCCAGCATTTT. It yields the protein CAWNSQGSPQPQHF. The chain joins TRBV30 to TRBJ1-5; 7 bases fit TRBD1. The CDR3 loop spans 14 amino acids. The germline CDR1 and CDR2 sequences are GTSNPN and SVGIG (reference sequence). V lost 4 bases, J lost 7 bases, and 10 bases stayed unmatched.

The chain joins TRBV20-1 to TRBJ2-1; D gene uncertain. Trimming pared 3 bases from V and 12 bases from J, leaving 12 bases between. The CDR3 consists of 11 residues. Germline V gene data show CDR1 as DFQATT and CDR2 as SNEGSKA (reference sequence). The DNA for the CDR3 is TGCAGTGCTAGTCAGGAAGCCTGGCAGTTCTTC. Protein product: CSASQEAWQFF.

The rearrangement uses TRBV19 and TRBJ2-1; 11 nucleotides align to TRBD2. The germline V gene has CDR1 LNHDA and CDR2 SQIVND (reference sequence). The junction had 1 base not matched to a gene; V was cut back by 5 bases and J by 1 base. The CDR3 sequence is 15 residues long. CDR3 region: CASSLAGGSYNEQFF. In DNA, the CDR3 is TGTGCCAGTAGTCTAGCGGGAGGATCCTACAATGAGCAGTTCTTC.

This clone was seen a few times. V and J are TRBV9 and TRBJ2-6; D unresolved. V gave up 1 base and J gave up 2 bases, with 4 bases separating them. The V gene's germline CDR1 is SGDLS and CDR2 YYNGEE. The CDR3 contains 14 residues. This CDR3 is CASSVPAGANVLTF. CDR3 DNA sequence: TGTGCCAGCAGCGTACCCGCTGGGGCCAACGTCCTGACTTTC.

This chain uses TRBV4-3 with TRBJ2-5, with a possible D match to TRBD1 (7 bases). Per germline, CDR1 LGHNA and CDR2 YSLEER. The ends were cut back, 4 bases at V and 5 bases at J, with 11 bases in the middle. This CDR3 has 13 amino acids. The CDR3 here is CASSPGGLETQYF. CDR3 DNA sequence: TGCGCCAGCAGCCCAGGGGGGTTGGAGACCCAGTACTTC.

The CDR3 loop is CASSPPGLAGVNEQFF. The CDR3, as DNA: TGTGCCAGCAGCCCACCGGGACTAGCGGGAGTAAATGAGCAGTTCTTC. The J gene is TRBJ2-1, the V gene TRBV7-9; TRBD2 agrees at 14 bases. The CDR3 length is 16 residues. J lost 7 bases, V lost 5 bases, and 7 bases had no gene match. Germline V gene sequence: CDR1 SEHNR, CDR2 FQNEAQ (reference sequence).

This sequence joins TRBV28 and TRBJ2-2; 7 positions match TRBD2. CDR1 MDHEN and CDR2 SYDVKM come from the germline V gene. The trim removed 5 bases at V and 7 bases at J, leaving 10 bases unmatched. The CDR3 has 15 residues. The CDR3, as DNA: TGTGCCAGCAGTACGTGGGGGTCTAGCGGCGGGGAGCTGTTTTTT. Encoded protein: CASSTWGSSGGELFF.

This chain joins TRBV7-8 and TRBJ1-4; the match to TRBD1 covers 11 bases. The CDR3 runs to 17 residues. Germline CDR1 and CDR2: SGHVS and FQNEAQ. With 5 bases clipped from V and 7 bases from J, the junction kept 12 bases outside the gene matches. The CDR3 DNA sequence: TGTGCCAGCAGCAGCCCGGGACAGGGGGTTATTCGTGAAAAACTGTTTTTT. Translating gives CASSSPGQGVIREKLFF.

The chain has TRBV19 and TRBJ2-3, with TRBD2 matching over 9 bases. The V and J ends lost 6 bases and 4 bases, in that order; junction bases with no gene match: 11. The CDR3 extends over 16 amino acids. CDR1 is LNHDA, CDR2 SQIVND, per germline (reference sequence). CDR3: CASRNRASGNPDTQYF. CDR3 nucleotide sequence: TGTGCCAGTAGAAATAGGGCTAGCGGGAACCCAGATACGCAGTATTTT.

The chain employs TRBV4-3 and TRBJ2-1, with 8 positions matching TRBD2. This CDR3 comprises 12 residues. CDR1 is LGHNA, CDR2 YSLEER, per germline. V gave up 0 bases and J gave up 13 bases; unmatched junction bases: 2. For the CDR3, the DNA is TGCGCCAGCAGCCAAGAGAGCGGGAGCCAGTTCTTC. This codes for CASSQESGSQFF.

This rearrangement joins TRBV28 to TRBJ2-5; 10 nucleotides line up with TRBD1. Germline V gene data show CDR1 as MDHEN and CDR2 as SYDVKM. The CDR3 is made up of 16 amino acids. The V and J ends lost 7 bases and 5 bases, in that order; junction bases with no gene match: 13. The CDR3 loop is CASNVGVDRGHETQYF. The CDR3 nucleotides read TGTGCCAGCAATGTAGGGGTTGACAGGGGGCACGAGACCCAGTACTTC.

Only a few counts were recorded for this clone. The V call is TRBV27, the J call TRBJ1-5, with D perhaps TRBD1 (6 bases). This CDR3 comprises 16 residues. Germline V gene lookup returns CDR1 MNHEY and CDR2 SMNVEV (reference sequence). The V gene lost 3 bases and the J gene lost 4 bases, with 16 bases spanning the gap. The CDR3 DNA is TGTGCCAGCAGTTTTTGGCAGGGGTTTGGGAATCAGCCCCAGCATTTT. Translating it yields CASSFWQGFGNQPQHF.

CDR3 DNA: TGTGCCAGCACGAGACAGGGGGCGAGGACCGGGGAGCTGTTTTTT. Translation gives CASTRQGARTGELFF. The V and J genes are TRBV6-5 and TRBJ2-2, with 10 bases that match TRBD1. CDR1 is MNHEY, CDR2 SVGAGI, per germline. The junction had 7 bases not matched to a gene; V was cut back by 7 bases and J by 5 bases. The CDR3 has 15 residues.

The chain couples TRBV29-1 to TRBJ1-2; 9 nucleotides agree with TRBD1. This CDR3 spans 13 amino acids. In germline, CDR1 is SQVTM, CDR2 ANQGSEA. Trimming took 7 bases from V and 3 from J; bases not matched to a gene: 6. This CDR3 reads CSARQGDHYGYTF. The CDR3 DNA reads TGCAGCGCCCGACAGGGGGATCACTATGGCTACACCTTC.